A single sample gave rise to the 17 T cell receptor beta chains below, sequenced in a study of neurological immune-mediated disorders. TCRdb analysed the 5' RACE reads with MiXCR anew, one entry per CDR3 protein. Of 75,000 to 90,000 distinct CDR3 sequences listed, 10% are singletons. The sample consisted of PBMCs. Source of these receptors: a man aged 40-50 years in good health.

The CDR3 here is CASSYSPAFPSYNEQFF. Here the CDR3 DNA reads TGTGCCAGCAGTTACTCACCGGCCTTCCCGTCTTACAATGAGCAGTTCTTC. The chain combines TRBV6-5 with TRBJ2-1; no definite D call. The CDR3 spans 17 residues. The germline V gene encodes CDR1 MNHEY and CDR2 SVGAGI. V was cut by 0 bases and J by 4 bases, with 16 bases left in between.

This clonotype has ten or more counts. This CDR3 reads CSARHLYSYEQYF. The CDR3 DNA follows: TGCAGTGCTCGCCACTTGTACTCCTACGAGCAGTACTTC. The chain links TRBV20-1 to TRBJ2-7; D not certain. Germline V gene sequence: CDR1 DFQATT, CDR2 SNEGSKA (reference sequence). Trimming cost V 5 bases and J 0 bases, with 11 bases left between them. The CDR3 is 13 amino acids.

This clonotype was found a few times. The chain couples TRBV5-8 to TRBJ2-7; D may correspond to TRBD1 or TRBD2 (5 bases each). The CDR3 length is 15 residues. From germline, CDR1 is SGHTS and CDR2 YDEGEE. Trimming removed 2 bases at V and 4 bases at J, with 16 bases between. CDR3 sequence: CASSLLSSSGYEQYF. In nucleotides, the CDR3 is TGTGCCAGCAGCTTACTTTCTAGCTCAGGGTACGAGCAGTACTTC. Full variable domain (rest looked up from reference TRBV5-8 and TRBJ2-7): EAGVTQSPTHLIKTRGQQATLRCSPISGHTSVYWYQQALGLGLQFLLWYDEGEERNRGNFPPRFSGRQFPNYSSELNVNALELEDSALYLCASSLLSSSGYEQYFGPGTRLTVT.

The J gene is TRBJ2-2, the V gene TRBV7-2, with no clear D. This CDR3 contains 16 residues. V was clipped by 4 bases and J by 4 bases, with 16 bases between them. Germline V lookup: CDR1 SGHTA, CDR2 FQGNSA. CDR3: CASSSDPLIFTGELFF. CDR3 DNA: TGTGCCAGCAGCTCCGACCCTTTGATCTTCACCGGGGAGCTGTTTTTT. The entire variable domain, with the rest obtained from reference TRBV7-2 and TRBJ2-2, is as follows: GAGVSQSPSNKVTEKGKDVELRCDPISGHTALYWYRQSLGQGLEFLIYFQGNSAPDKSGLPSDRFSAERTGGSVSTLTIQRTQQEDSAVYLCASSSDPLIFTGELFFGEGSRLTVL.

This clonotype came up many times. The genes are TRBV7-3 and TRBJ1-2; possibly TRBD1 for D (5 bases). Germline CDR1 and CDR2: SGHTA and FQGTGA. Trimming pared 5 bases from V and 2 bases from J, leaving 9 bases between. The CDR3 has 13 amino acids. The CDR3 protein is CASSPDRNYGYTF. In DNA, the CDR3 is TGTGCCAGCAGCCCTGACAGAAACTATGGCTACACCTTC.

This clonotype has just a few counts. CDR3 in DNA: TGCGCCAGCAGCCAAGATAAGGGATACGGCACAGATACGCAGTATTTT. Protein product: CASSQDKGYGTDTQYF. This chain joins TRBV4-1 and TRBJ2-3; no firm D call. The germline V and J ends were trimmed by 0 bases and 1 base, with 11 bases remaining between them. Germline lookup yields CDR1 MGHRA and CDR2 YSYEKL. CDR3 length: 16 amino acids.

There are a few counts of this clonotype. CDR3 amino acids: CASGGFQETQYF. CDR3 coding DNA: TGTGCCAGCGGGGGGTTCCAAGAGACCCAGTACTTC. The chain carries TRBV25-1 and TRBJ2-5, with D maybe TRBD2 (6 bases). The CDR3 contains 12 residues. Trimming removed 8 bases at V and 1 base at J, with 8 bases between. Germline V gene lookup returns CDR1 MGHDK and CDR2 SYGVNS.

This clonotype was counted many times. The V and J genes are TRBV10-3 and TRBJ2-1; 9 nucleotides line up with TRBD1. This CDR3 comprises 16 residues. Germline CDR1 ENHRY, CDR2 SYGVKD. J lost 7 bases, V lost 4 bases, and 11 bases had no gene match. The chain's CDR3 is CAISVPGTGRYNEQFF. The CDR3 coding sequence is TGTGCCATCAGTGTCCCCGGGACAGGGCGGTATAATGAGCAGTTCTTC.

This clonotype has at least ten counts. This chain connects TRBV20-1 to TRBJ1-2, with 8 bases fitting TRBD1. V lost 3 bases, J lost 4 bases, and 4 bases stayed unmatched. The CDR3 length is 13 residues. Germline CDR1 reads DFQATT; CDR2 reads SNEGSKA (reference sequence). As DNA, the CDR3 is TGCAGTGCTAGTCCGGACAGGGTCTATGGCTACACCTTC. It yields the protein CSASPDRVYGYTF.

This clonotype occurred many times. This rearrangement joins TRBV5-1 to TRBJ1-1; 10 nucleotides agree with TRBD1. Germline V gene lookup returns CDR1 SGHRS and CDR2 YFSETQ. The trim removed 3 bases at V and 3 bases at J, leaving 8 bases unmatched. The CDR3 sequence is 16 residues long. This CDR3 is CASSSRQGAVDTEAFF. CDR3 nucleotides: TGCGCCAGCAGCTCGAGACAGGGGGCTGTGGACACTGAAGCTTTCTTT.

In its sample, this clonotype was seen many times. V is TRBV7-3 and J is TRBJ2-5, with TRBD2 identical over 10 bases. Trimming took 6 bases from V and 4 from J; bases not matched to a gene: 5. The CDR3 consists of 14 residues. Per germline, CDR1 SGHTA and CDR2 FQGTGA. This CDR3 is CASRSLAGRETQYF. As DNA, the CDR3 is TGTGCCAGCAGATCACTAGCGGGAAGAGAGACCCAGTACTTC. The full variable domain, in which reference TRBV7-3 and TRBJ2-5 provide the parts outside the CDR3, is GAGVSQTPSNKVTEKGKYVELRCDPISGHTALYWYRQSLGQGPEFLIYFQGTGAADDSGLPNDRFFAVRPEGSVSTLKIQRTERGDSAVYLCASRSLAGRETQYFGPGTRLLVL.

This clonotype was found many times. V and J are TRBV7-9 and TRBJ1-2; D is unclear. CDR1 is SEHNR, CDR2 FQNEAQ, per germline (reference sequence). The CDR3 spans 17 residues. Trimming removed 3 bases from V and 3 bases from J, with 20 bases in between. CDR3 in amino acids: CASSLDGVAWSDYGYTF. The CDR3 DNA reads as TGTGCCAGCAGCTTGGACGGGGTTGCTTGGTCGGACTATGGCTACACCTTC. The full variable domain, its missing parts supplied by reference TRBV7-9 and TRBJ1-2, is DTGVSQNPRHKITKRGQNVTFRCDPISEHNRLYWYRQTLGQGPEFLTYFQNEAQLEKSRLLSDRFSAERPKGSFSTLEIQRTEQGDSAMYLCASSLDGVAWSDYGYTFGSGTRLTVV.

This clonotype was counted ten times or more. The chain couples TRBV12-3 or TRBV12-4 to TRBJ2-7; the D gene is possibly TRBD2 (5 bases). This CDR3 has 14 residues. Trimming stripped 6 bases from V and 10 bases from J, with 22 bases between. The CDR3 sequence is CASSRTGGPREQYF. The DNA of the CDR3 is TGTGCCAGCAGCCGAACTGGAGGCCCTCGAGAACAGTACTTC.

This clonotype was seen at least ten times. This rearrangement joins TRBV9 to TRBJ2-1; D call uncertain. Germline values: CDR1 SGDLS, CDR2 YYNGEE. V was trimmed by 0 bases and J by 0 bases, leaving 10 bases between them. The CDR3 runs 16 residues. CDR3 in amino acids: CASSVDDPRSYNEQFF. CDR3 sequence (DNA): TGTGCCAGCAGCGTAGATGACCCCCGCTCCTACAATGAGCAGTTCTTC.

This clonotype occurred many times. The V call is TRBV7-2, the J call TRBJ2-1; TRBD1 agrees at 8 bases. The trim removed 1 base at V and 3 bases at J, leaving 2 bases unmatched. Germline CDR1 and CDR2: SGHTA and FQGNSA. This CDR3 is 15 amino acids long. This chain's CDR3 is CASSLVRGLYNEQFF. The CDR3 region has the DNA TGTGCCAGCAGCTTAGTCAGGGGGCTCTACAATGAGCAGTTCTTC.

This clonotype was seen many times. The genes are TRBV27 and TRBJ2-2, with 9 bases fitting TRBD2. The V segment lost 6 bases and the J segment 8 bases; nucleotides outside the gene matches: 10. From germline, CDR1 is MNHEY and CDR2 SMNVEV (reference sequence). The CDR3 is 15 residues long. The CDR3, as DNA: TGTGCCAGCAGGGCCGGGACTAGCCCCTCAGGGGAGCTGTTTTTT. This codes for CASRAGTSPSGELFF.

There are many counts of this clonotype. The CDR3 spells CASSYSSPLAAWTGELFF. The CDR3 DNA reads as TGTGCCAGCAGTTACTCTTCCCCTCTAGCGGCGTGGACCGGGGAGCTGTTTTTT. The chain uses TRBV6-5 and TRBJ2-2, with TRBD2 matching over 7 bases. This CDR3 region has 18 residues. Germline lookup yields CDR1 MNHEY and CDR2 SVGAGI. The V segment lost 0 bases and the J segment 5 bases; nucleotides outside the gene matches: 12.